A selection of T cell receptor beta chains follows, all from one sample in a study of T cells in localized non-small cell lung cancer. Data came from immunoSEQ multiplex PCR; TCRdb stores just in-frame clones and leaves some out. The repertoire holds fewer than 40,000 clones, around 90% seen once, with 4.2% in the top ten. Material: peripheral blood mononuclear cells, obtained before any cancer treatment. The receptors originated from a woman between 35 and 70 years old with stage III lung adenocarcinoma. CDR3s include the opening cysteine and the closing phenylalanine or tryptophan. D genes are given only for firm matches. Some rows mark clone size as missing; the rest say once, few, many or name a class of expanded clone.

TRBV9	.	TRBJ2-1	.	TGTGCCAGCGGTAAGCGGGACAATGAGCAGTTCTTC	CASGKRDNEQFF
TRBV7-9	.	TRBJ1-1	.	TGTGCCAGCAGCTTAGTGCCGGGACGGTACACTGAAGCTTTCTTT	CASSLVPGRYTEAFF
TRBV5-1	TRBD1	TRBJ2-7	.	TGCGCCAGCAGCCTTGCCGGGACAGGCACCTCCTACGAGCAGTACTTC	CASSLAGTGTSYEQYF
TRBV4-2	.	TRBJ2-7	.	TGTGCCAGCAGCCAAGCAGTGGGCAGGGCACACGAGCAGTACTTC	CASSQAVGRAHEQYF
TRBV27	TRBD1	TRBJ1-2	few	TGTGCCAGCAGTCCATCGACAGGGATCTATGGCTACACCTTC	CASSPSTGIYGYTF
TRBV13	.	TRBJ2-3	.	TGTGCCAGCAGCCTGCGGACTGGTCCAGATACGCAGTATTTT	CASSLRTGPDTQYF
TRBV18	TRBD1	TRBJ1-1	.	TGTGCCAGCTCACGTAGGGACAGGGTGAACACTGAAGCTTTCTTT	CASSRRDRVNTEAFF
TRBV30	TRBD1	TRBJ1-5	.	TGTGCCTGGAGTCGGGACAGGCAAGATCAGCCCCAGCATTTT	CAWSRDRQDQPQHF
TRBV6-6	TRBD1	TRBJ1-2	.	TGTGCCAGCAGTTATCGGACAGGGGCTAACTATGGCTACACCTTC	CASSYRTGANYGYTF
TRBV21-1	.	TRBJ2-1	.	TGTGCCAGCAGCAAATTGCCGTCTTGCGGGGGATACAATGAGCAGTTCTTC	CASSKLPSCGGYNEQFF
TRBV25-1	.	TRBJ2-1	.	TGTGCCAGCAGTGCTGGGGGAGGCAATGAGCAGTTCTTC	CASSAGGGNEQFF
TRBV18	.	TRBJ1-5	.	TGTGCCAGCTCACCAGTTGGAGGGGAAAGACAGCCCCAGCATTTT	CASSPVGGERQPQHF
TRBV6-6	.	TRBJ2-7	.	TGTGCCAGCAGTTACGGCAGTCCCACCTACGAGCAGTACTTC	CASSYGSPTYEQYF
TRBV4-2	TRBD2	TRBJ2-5	medium-sized	TGTGCCAGCAGCCAAGATCGGGGGGGCCAAGAGACCCAGTACTTC	CASSQDRGGQETQYF
TRBV4-2	.	TRBJ2-1	.	TGTGCCAGCAGCCATGTGCCTGGGGAATACACCTACAATGAGCAGTTCTTC	CASSHVPGEYTYNEQFF
TRBV6-5	.	TRBJ2-7	.	TGTGCCAGCAGTTACAGGGACGGCTACGAGCAGTACTTC	CASSYRDGYEQYF
TRBV5-1	TRBD1	TRBJ1-6	.	TGCGCCAGCAGCTTGGGCCCTATAGGGGGCGGACCGGCCCTCCACTTT	CASSLGPIGGGPALHF
TRBV5-5	TRBD1	TRBJ1-2	once	TGTGCCAGCAACCTGATACCGGGACAGGGGGCGCCGGGTGGCTACACCTTC	CASNLIPGQGAPGGYTF
TRBV6-6	.	TRBJ2-2	.	TGTGCCAGCAGATTTCTACCCATGACAGAAGAAAACCCGCTGTTTTTT	CASRFLPMTEENPLFF
TRBV4-3	.	TRBJ1-6	few	TGCGCCAGCAGCCAAGATGGACGGCCGCTTAATTCACCCCTCCACTTT	CASSQDGRPLNSPLHF
TRBV2	TRBD2	TRBJ2-7	.	TGTGCCAGCAGTCCCGGACTAGCGGGGGGCCACGAGCAGTACTTC	CASSPGLAGGHEQYF
TRBV19	.	TRBJ2-7	.	TGTGCCAGTAGTATGGGGGACACCTTCTACGAGCAGTACTTC	CASSMGDTFYEQYF